Below are 8 T cell receptor beta chains sequenced from a single sample in a study of human thymus T cells. Thymus tissue for the work was resected from patients undergoing corrective heart surgery. Sequencing was performed with immunoSEQ multiplex PCR; in TCRdb, only in-frame clones are kept and a portion is missing. Of about 130,000 clones listed, about 95% are singletons. The material sequenced was thymus tissue. These receptor sequences come from a boy younger than two with a congenital heart defect but otherwise immunologically healthy.

The gene calls are TRBV28 and TRBJ1-1, with D possibly matching TRBD1 (5 bases). V lost 3 bases, J lost 0 bases, and 20 bases lay in between. The germline V gene encodes CDR1 MDHEN and CDR2 SYDVKM. This CDR3 has 18 amino acids. CDR3 amino acids: CASSLLPGTRGMNTEAFF. In DNA form, the CDR3 reads TGTGCCAGCAGTTTGCTCCCTGGGACCCGAGGGATGAACACTGAAGCTTTCTTT.

For this clone: One end of the junction varies from germline; a read error may be responsible. The genes are TRBV2 and TRBJ1-5; D not resolved. This CDR3 has 14 amino acids. Germline V gives CDR1 SNHLY, CDR2 FYNNEI. As DNA, the CDR3 is TGTGCCAGCAGTGAAAGGACGGACGATCACCCCCAGCATTTT. This gives the protein CASSERTDDHPQHF.

The chain carries TRBV4-1 and TRBJ1-1; 9 bases agree with TRBD1. Per germline, CDR1 MGHRA and CDR2 YSYEKL. Trimming cost V 3 bases and J 7 bases; bases outside gene matches: 9. The CDR3 has 15 amino acids. CDR3 in amino acids: CASSHSRDRDSEAFF. CDR3 DNA sequence: TGCGCCAGCAGCCACAGCCGGGACAGGGATAGTGAAGCTTTCTTT.

This rearrangement joins TRBV5-6 to TRBJ2-1; 9 nucleotides align to TRBD2. Trimming took 1 base from V and 1 from J; bases not matched to a gene: 9. This CDR3 is built from 18 residues. Germline V gives CDR1 SGHDT, CDR2 YYEEEE. CDR3 sequence: CASSLTSGGTRSYNEQFF. In DNA form, the CDR3 reads TGTGCCAGCAGCTTGACCAGCGGGGGGACGAGGTCCTACAATGAGCAGTTCTTC.

The chain joins TRBV5-1 to TRBJ2-5; D possibly uses TRBD1 or TRBD2 (6 bases each). The V gene's germline CDR1 is SGHRS and CDR2 YFSETQ. The V end was cut by 3 bases, the J end by 3 bases, with 18 bases between. CDR3 length: 16 residues. CDR3 in amino acids: CASSYDRGVSKETQYF. The DNA of the CDR3 is TGCGCCAGCAGCTACGATAGGGGGGTCTCGAAAGAGACCCAGTACTTC.

DNA for the CDR3: TGCGCCAGCAGCCAAGAGAGACTAGCGGGGCAAGAGACCCAGTACTTC. Amino acids: CASSQERLAGQETQYF. The J gene is TRBJ2-5, the V gene TRBV4-1, with 11 bases fitting TRBD2. V lost 0 bases to trimming and J lost 2 bases; unmatched junction nucleotides: 2. Germline CDR1 reads MGHRA; CDR2 reads YSYEKL. The CDR3 covers 16 residues.

The chain joins TRBV6-5 to TRBJ1-4; D remains unclear. Trimming stripped 6 bases from V and 7 bases from J, with 18 bases between. Germline V lookup: CDR1 MNHEY, CDR2 SVGAGI. The CDR3 extends over 15 amino acids. CDR3 in DNA: TGTGCCAGCAGCCCAGGTGGCAGGACGGGTGAAAAACTGTTTTTT. Translated: CASSPGGRTGEKLFF.

The chain carries TRBV4-2 and TRBJ2-3, with D perhaps TRBD2 (5 bases). The CDR3 length is 19 residues. The V end was cut by 0 bases, the J end by 0 bases, with 19 bases between. The V gene's germline CDR1 is LGHNA and CDR2 YNFKEQ. CDR3 nucleotides: TGTGCCAGCAGCCAAGAAAACGGCCTTGGCGGGCTTAGCACAGATACGCAGTATTTT. Encoded protein: CASSQENGLGGLSTDTQYF.